The entry below describes one TCR beta chain. Antigen: not known. This sample was taken from a study of cytomegalovirus exposure and HLA in healthy donors. Study results and caveats: The authors assumed roughly uniform sequencing depth across donors for presence/absence analyses.

Germline assignment: CDR1 SGHRS and CDR2 YFSETQ. Trimming cost V 0 bases and J 3 bases, with 12 bases left between them. This CDR3 comprises 15 residues. The PCR used 60 Vbeta and 13 Jbeta primers. The protocol was immunoSEQ multiplex PCR, while the TCRdb copy is restricted to in-frame clones and leaves out a portion. The data contain approximately 110,000 clones, 70% of them singletons. The receptor comes from a man aged 35-49 years in good health and CMV-seropositive. Input material: PBMCs. V is TRBV5-1 and J is TRBJ1-2, with D perhaps TRBD1 (5 bases). DNA of the CDR3: TGCGCCAGCAGCTTGGACTTAGCAGGGTACTATGGCTACACCTTC. Protein sequence: CASSLDLAGYYGYTF.